The sequence of this T cell receptor beta chain was determined in a study of T cell changes during pregnancy in multiple sclerosis. CDR3 length equals 14 residues. The ends were cut back, 2 bases at V and 3 bases at J, with 7 bases in the middle. Germline assignment: CDR1 SGHNT and CDR2 YENEEA. The protocol was immunoSEQ multiplex PCR, while the TCRdb copy is restricted to in-frame clones and leaves out a portion. This table holds 12,000 to 15,000 clones, approximately 93% found once. This receptor was taken from a female donor in good health, enrolled as a control in a pregnancy study. The sequences come from peripheral blood, collected in the second trimester of pregnancy. The genes are TRBV11-3 and TRBJ1-4, with D tentatively TRBD1 (6 bases). CDR3 amino acids: CASSLSGANEKLFF. For the CDR3, the DNA is TGTGCCAGCAGCTTATCAGGGGCTAATGAAAAACTGTTTTTT.